The clone carrying this TCR beta chain was observed a handful of times. Its antigen is unidentified. This record belongs to a study of CD8+ T cells in alopecia areata. Study results and limitations: Scalp lesions, especially in alopecia totalis/universalis, had higher clonality than normal scalp.

RNA was extracted and reverse transcribed into cDNA as the sequencing template. Sequencing used immunoSEQ multiplex PCR; TCRdb keeps in-frame clones, though not all of them. The profile shows over 120,000 clones, about half of them singletons. CDR3 length: 13 amino acids. CDR1 is MNHNY, CDR2 SVGAGI, per germline (reference sequence). V gave up 5 bases and J gave up 8 bases; unmatched junction bases: 5. The clonotype comes from a human donor with alopecia areata. This specimen consisted of CD4+ T cells sorted from blood, obtained at week 0. The chain links TRBV6-6 to TRBJ2-1; 8 nucleotides line up with TRBD1. As DNA, the CDR3 is TGTGCCAGCAGTCCGGACAGGGACGATGAGCAGTTCTTC. Its protein product is CASSPDRDDEQFF.